This entry lists 28 T cell receptor beta chains sequenced from one sample in a study of blood T cell repertoires in COVID-19. The method was immunoSEQ multiplex PCR; TCRdb's version includes in-frame clones alone and lacks a portion of them. The table shows more than 200,000 clones, with almost 90% occurring only once. Sequenced material: peripheral blood. The source is a woman in her fifties or sixties with acute or convalescent COVID-19.

The chain carries TRBV7-6 and TRBJ2-1; maybe TRBD2 (5 bases). V was pared by 1 base and J by 5 bases, with 12 bases between. The length of the CDR3 is 15 residues. Germline CDR1 and CDR2: SGHVS and FNYEAQ. CDR3: CASSLGTHPDNEQFF. The DNA for the CDR3 is TGTGCCAGCAGCTTAGGGACTCACCCCGACAATGAGCAGTTCTTC.

The chain links TRBV3-1 (or the pseudogene TRBV3-2) to TRBJ2-4; 8 bases match TRBD1. The CDR3 sequence is 14 residues long. CDR1 and CDR2 from the germline V gene are LGHDT and YNNKEL (reference sequence). Trimming took 4 bases from V and 8 from J; bases not matched to a gene: 7. The CDR3 DNA reads as TGTGCCAGCAGCCTCTCAGGGGGCGGGGACATTCAGTACTTC. Its protein product is CASSLSGGGDIQYF.

The chain employs TRBV30 and TRBJ2-7; 7 bases align to TRBD1. Germline V gene lookup returns CDR1 GTSNPN and CDR2 SVGIG (reference sequence). The CDR3 consists of 15 residues. The V and J ends lost 1 base and 3 bases, in that order; junction bases with no gene match: 9. The CDR3 DNA is TGTGCCTGGAGTGCTCTGACAGGGAATGGCTACGAGCAGTACTTC. It yields the protein CAWSALTGNGYEQYF. Filled out from reference TRBV30 and TRBJ2-7, the complete variable domain reads SQTIHQWPATLVQPVGSPLSLECTVEGTSNPNLYWYRQAAGRGLQLLFYSVGIGQISSEVPQNLSASRPQDRQFILSSKKLLLSDSGFYLCAWSALTGNGYEQYFGPGTRLTVT.

The chain carries TRBV15 and TRBJ1-6; no definite D call. Per germline, CDR1 LNHNV and CDR2 YYDKDF (reference sequence). This CDR3 region has 13 residues. Between the trimmed V and J ends, which lost 9 bases and 0 bases, there was a span of 6 bases. CDR3 DNA sequence: TGTGCCACGCGGAGCTCCTATAATTCACCCCTCCACTTT. Encoded protein: CATRSSYNSPLHF.

The V call is TRBV6-5, the J call TRBJ2-1; D is possibly TRBD1 (5 bases). This CDR3 is 13 amino acids long. Trimming stripped 5 bases from V and 5 bases from J, with 10 bases between. Germline CDR1 MNHEY, CDR2 SVGAGI. The DNA for the CDR3 is TGTGCCAGCAGTCGTAGACAGAACAATGAGCAGTTCTTC. This sequence encodes CASSRRQNNEQFF.

This clone was seen a single time. The V and J genes are TRBV27 and TRBJ1-2; 7 bases are shared with TRBD1. This CDR3 comprises 15 residues. The junction had 8 bases not matched to a gene; V was cut back by 5 bases and J by 2 bases. Germline V gives CDR1 MNHEY, CDR2 SMNVEV (reference sequence). The CDR3 DNA sequence: TGTGCCAGCAGTCCCCGGGGACAGACAAACTATGGCTACACCTTC. It codes for CASSPRGQTNYGYTF.

V and J are TRBV10-3 and TRBJ1-1; the match to TRBD1 covers 8 bases. The V segment lost 3 bases and the J segment 4 bases; nucleotides outside the gene matches: 10. Germline V gives CDR1 ENHRY, CDR2 SYGVKD. The CDR3 loop spans 16 amino acids. CDR3 nucleotide sequence: TGTGCCATCAGTGAATCCAAGGACAGGGTAGGCACTGAAGCTTTCTTT. Translating it yields CAISESKDRVGTEAFF.

The chain employs TRBV6-1 and TRBJ1-3; the D gene is possibly TRBD1 (5 bases). This CDR3 spans 16 amino acids. V dropped 2 bases and J dropped 0 bases, with 11 bases sitting between them. The V gene's germline CDR1 is MNHNS and CDR2 SASEGT. Here the CDR3 DNA reads TGTGCCAGCAGTGAACAGGGTTCTAGCTCTGGAAACACCATATATTTT. Translating gives CASSEQGSSSGNTIYF.

The rearrangement joins TRBV6-2 or TRBV6-3 to TRBJ2-1; 7 nucleotides align to TRBD2. CDR3 length equals 14 residues. CDR1 and CDR2 from the germline V gene are MNHEY and SVGEGT. With V trimmed by 4 bases and J by 1 base, 1 base remained unmatched. This CDR3 reads CASSWRGSYNEQFF. In DNA form, the CDR3 reads TGTGCCAGCAGTTGGCGGGGGTCCTACAATGAGCAGTTCTTC.

The rearrangement joins TRBV5-1 to TRBJ2-7; TRBD2 is a possible D gene (5 bases). From germline, CDR1 is SGHRS and CDR2 YFSETQ. The CDR3 consists of 14 residues. V was shortened by 0 bases and J by 2 bases, with 9 bases between the two germline ends. This CDR3 is CASSLDSAPYEQYF. The CDR3 DNA sequence: TGCGCCAGCAGCTTGGATAGCGCCCCCTACGAGCAGTACTTC.

The chain uses TRBV4-3 and TRBJ2-7; possible D gene TRBD2, 7 bases. V lost 4 bases and J lost 3, with 19 bases in between. The CDR3 contains 16 residues. Per the germline V gene, CDR1 is LGHNA and CDR2 is YSLEER. CDR3 sequence: CASSPERGGPVYEQYF. The CDR3 region has the DNA TGCGCCAGCAGCCCAGAGAGGGGGGGTCCGGTCTACGAGCAGTACTTC.

The gene calls are TRBV29-1 and TRBJ1-1; TRBD1 aligns across 7 bases. Germline lookup yields CDR1 SQVTM and CDR2 ANQGSEA. This CDR3 spans 13 amino acids. V lost 3 bases to trimming and J lost 2 bases; unmatched junction nucleotides: 3. The CDR3: CSVEGTANTEAFF. The CDR3, as DNA: TGCAGCGTTGAGGGGACAGCTAACACTGAAGCTTTCTTT.

The rearrangement links TRBV5-1 to TRBJ1-4, with no clear D. The V and J ends lost 6 bases and 8 bases respectively, with 14 bases between them. From germline, CDR1 is SGHRS and CDR2 YFSETQ. The CDR3 has 13 residues. In DNA form, the CDR3 reads TGCGCCAGCATCCTCGGAGCAAGCGAAAAACTGTTTTTT. Its translation: CASILGASEKLFF.

This chain uses TRBV5-1 with TRBJ1-5; 9 bases fit TRBD1. The CDR3 has 15 residues. Germline V lookup: CDR1 SGHRS, CDR2 YFSETQ. The V gene end was trimmed by 0 bases and the J gene end by 6 bases; junction bases not matched to a gene: 4. DNA for the CDR3: TGCGCCAGCAGCTTGGGGACAGGGGATGCTCAGCCCCAGCATTTT. It yields the protein CASSLGTGDAQPQHF.

This clone turned up a few times. This chain joins TRBV6-1 and TRBJ2-7, with TRBD2 as a possible D gene (7 bases). The germline V gene encodes CDR1 MNHNS and CDR2 SASEGT. This CDR3 has 16 amino acids. V shed 1 base and J shed 2 bases, with 15 bases lying between them. CDR3 in DNA: TGTGCCAGCAGTGAAGGGGGGGCTAGCGGCCCCTACGAGCAGTACTTC. Translation: CASSEGGASGPYEQYF.

This chain connects TRBV9 to TRBJ2-1; TRBD2 matches 10 bases. V lost 4 bases to trimming and J lost 4 bases; unmatched junction nucleotides: 23. This CDR3 has 21 residues. Germline-derived CDR1 and CDR2 are SGDLS and YYNGEE. CDR3 region: CASSLPMSPSTTSGAYNEQFF. CDR3 coding DNA: TGTGCCAGCAGCCTTCCTATGAGCCCCTCCACCACTAGCGGGGCATACAATGAGCAGTTCTTC.

This clone has only one observation. The genes are TRBV6-5 and TRBJ2-4, with 10 nucleotides matching TRBD1. Germline V gene data show CDR1 as MNHEY and CDR2 as SVGAGI. The CDR3 loop spans 14 amino acids. V trimming: 8 bases; J trimming: 7 bases; junction bases outside the gene matches: 8. As DNA, the CDR3 is TGTGCCAGCGGGCTGGTGGGACAGGGGAACATTCAGTACTTC. This codes for CASGLVGQGNIQYF.

V usage is TRBV15 and J usage is TRBJ2-5; 10 nucleotides line up with TRBD1. This CDR3 region has 16 residues. V shed 4 bases and J 2 bases; nucleotides not matched to a gene: 7. Germline V gene lookup returns CDR1 LNHNV and CDR2 YYDKDF (reference sequence). The CDR3 loop reads CATSKRDRGFQETQYF. The CDR3 DNA follows: TGTGCCACCAGCAAAAGGGACAGGGGATTTCAAGAGACCCAGTACTTC.

The chain is built from TRBV9 and TRBJ2-3, with TRBD1 identical over 8 bases. Germline V lookup: CDR1 SGDLS, CDR2 YYNGEE. Trimming took 3 bases from V and 0 from J; bases not matched to a gene: 3. The CDR3 is 15 amino acids. CDR3 region: CASSATGASTDTQYF. CDR3 nucleotide sequence: TGTGCCAGCAGCGCGACAGGGGCTAGCACAGATACGCAGTATTTT.

This clone was detected only once. The chain links TRBV7-2 to TRBJ2-1; D possibly corresponds to TRBD2 (5 bases). Trimming took 1 base from V and 2 from J, leaving 12 bases between them. There are 16 residues in the CDR3. Germline CDR1 is SGHTA and CDR2 is FQGNSA. The chain's CDR3 is CASSLEGALTYNEQFF. CDR3 nucleotide sequence: TGTGCCAGCAGCTTAGAGGGAGCCCTAACCTACAATGAGCAGTTCTTC.

The V gene is TRBV29-1, the J gene TRBJ2-7; no reliable D call. The CDR3 is 12 amino acids. Germline V gives CDR1 SQVTM, CDR2 ANQGSEA. Deletions cut 3 bases from V and 7 bases from J, with 13 bases between. The CDR3 protein is CSVESGRREQYF. The CDR3 nucleotides are TGCAGCGTTGAGAGTGGTCGCCGGGAGCAGTACTTC.

The chain has TRBV4-2 and TRBJ1-3; perhaps TRBD1 as D (6 bases). The CDR3 has 16 residues. Germline CDR1 LGHNA, CDR2 YNFKEQ. V was cut by 3 bases and J by 1 base, with 13 bases left in between. In DNA form, the CDR3 reads TGTGCCAGCAGCCAGACAGGAACTAGATCTGGAAACACCATATATTTT. Encoded protein: CASSQTGTRSGNTIYF.

The chain carries TRBV5-5 and TRBJ2-2; 7 positions agree with TRBD2. Germline CDR1 reads SGHKS; CDR2 reads YYEKEE (reference sequence). J lost 5 bases, V lost 4 bases, and 5 bases had no gene match. The length of the CDR3 is 14 residues. For the CDR3, the DNA is TGTGCCAGCAGCCTCGGGACTATGACCGGGGAGCTGTTTTTT. Protein: CASSLGTMTGELFF.

In its sample, this clone was seen once. This sequence joins TRBV21-1 and TRBJ2-2; the table's D call, TRBD1, has no DNA check behind it. TRBV21-1 is a pseudogene locus. The CDR3 extends over 17 amino acids. CDR3 protein: CASSAHDRGVSTGELFF. The DNA of the CDR3 is TGTGCCAGCAGCGCACACGACAGGGGAGTAAGCACCGGGGAGCTGTTTTTT.

A single count supports this clone. The chain employs TRBV4-1 and TRBJ2-4; D not resolved. The CDR3 totals 15 residues. Deletions cut 1 base from V and 0 bases from J, with 7 bases between. Germline V lookup: CDR1 MGHRA, CDR2 YSYEKL. The CDR3 nucleotides are TGCGCCAGCAGCCAAGCCGGAGTAGCCAAAAACATTCAGTACTTC. Encoded protein: CASSQAGVAKNIQYF.

The chain is built from TRBV2 and TRBJ2-1, with TRBD2 identical over 10 bases. Germline V gives CDR1 SNHLY, CDR2 FYNNEI. This CDR3 comprises 17 residues. J lost 5 bases, V lost 3 bases, and 10 bases had no gene match. The chain's CDR3 is CASSDPLAGAGDNEQFF. DNA of the CDR3: TGTGCCAGCAGTGACCCCCTAGCGGGGGCAGGGGACAATGAGCAGTTCTTC.

This clone was seen a handful of times. This chain connects TRBV4-1 to TRBJ2-2; TRBD2 matches 8 bases. The V segment lost 1 base and the J segment 4 bases; nucleotides outside the gene matches: 5. Germline assignment: CDR1 MGHRA and CDR2 YSYEKL. The CDR3 totals 16 residues. CDR3 amino acids: CASSQGLRGVTGELFF. As DNA, the CDR3 is TGCGCCAGCAGCCAAGGGTTGCGGGGGGTCACCGGGGAGCTGTTTTTT.

This sequence joins TRBV6-6 and TRBJ1-2; no clear D. CDR1 MNHNY and CDR2 SVGAGI come from the germline V gene (reference sequence). This CDR3 has 14 residues. Trimming cost V 7 bases and J 4 bases, with 16 bases left between them. The CDR3 sequence: CASTITTSGYGYTF. Here the CDR3 DNA reads TGTGCCAGCACAATCACGACAAGCGGCTATGGCTACACCTTC.